These 15 T cell receptor beta chains were sequenced from one sample in a study of siplizumab effects on memory and regulatory T cells. Profiling relied on immunoSEQ multiplex PCR, and the TCRdb table lists in-frame clones only, not all of them. The table has approximately 100,000 clones, around 92% seen once. The sequencing sample was made of Tregs sorted from blood. The receptors stem from a human donor in good health.

This rearrangement joins TRBV4-1 to TRBJ2-5, with D perhaps matching TRBD1 or TRBD2 (6 bases each). Trimming cost V 4 bases and J 7 bases, with 22 bases left between them. This CDR3 comprises 16 residues. Germline V lookup: CDR1 MGHRA, CDR2 YSYEKL. The CDR3 DNA sequence: TGCGCCAGCAGCCGGGGGGTGACAGGATCCATGGGGACCCAGTACTTC. Protein: CASSRGVTGSMGTQYF.

The chain couples TRBV7-3 to TRBJ2-2; D ambiguous. Looked up from germline, CDR1 is SGHTA and CDR2 is FQGTGA. CDR3 length equals 15 residues. The V and J ends lost 3 bases and 0 bases respectively, with 8 bases between them. The CDR3 DNA follows: TGTGCCAGCAGCTTGGCCGGCGCGAACACCGGGGAGCTGTTTTTT. This gives the protein CASSLAGANTGELFF.

The rearrangement uses TRBV7-6 and TRBJ2-3; maybe TRBD1 (5 bases). Germline CDR1 reads SGHVS; CDR2 reads FNYEAQ. Trimming removed 5 bases from V and 0 bases from J, with 12 bases in between. The CDR3 is 15 amino acids. DNA for the CDR3: TGTGCCAGCAGCCAGGGAACAGTAAGCACAGATACGCAGTATTTT. Amino acids: CASSQGTVSTDTQYF. Drawing the rest from reference TRBV7-6 and TRBJ2-3, the complete variable domain is GAGVSQSPRYKVTKRGQDVALRCDPISGHVSLYWYRQALGQGPEFLTYFNYEAQQDKSGLPNDRFSAERPEGSISTLTIQRTEQRDSAMYRCASSQGTVSTDTQYFGPGTRLTVL.

The chain carries TRBV18 and TRBJ1-2; D gene ambiguous. There are 12 residues in the CDR3. The ends were cut back, 3 bases at V and 2 bases at J, with 4 bases in the middle. CDR1 is KGHSH and CDR2 is LQKENI in the germline V gene. The CDR3 sequence: CASSPSNYGYTF. The CDR3 bases are TGTGCCAGCTCACCTTCCAACTATGGCTACACCTTC.

The table lists this clone with a few counts. The rearrangement joins TRBV2 to TRBJ2-7; 8 bases line up with TRBD2. After removal of 3 bases from V and 3 bases from J, the junction contained 7 bases not matched to a gene. CDR3 size: 15 residues. Germline CDR1 is SNHLY and CDR2 is FYNNEI. CDR3 coding DNA: TGTGCCAGCAGTGAGGCAGCGGGAGTAGACTACGAGCAGTACTTC. It translates to CASSEAAGVDYEQYF.

V gene TRBV28 combines with J gene TRBJ1-3; D unclear. CDR3 length equals 14 residues. CDR1 is MDHEN and CDR2 is SYDVKM in the germline V gene. Trimming shortened V by 3 bases and J by 0 bases, and 6 bases separated the two germline ends. The CDR3 DNA reads TGTGCCAGCAGTTTTTGGAGCTCTGGAAACACCATATATTTT. The encoded protein is CASSFWSSGNTIYF.

The chain recombines TRBV29-1 with TRBJ2-1; 13 bases are shared with TRBD2. The CDR3 has 15 residues. The J segment lost 4 bases and the V segment lost 3 bases, leaving 3 bases of the junction unmatched. Germline V gene sequence: CDR1 SQVTM, CDR2 ANQGSEA. CDR3 DNA: TGCAGCGTTGACAAGACTAGCGGGAGGTACAATGAGCAGTTCTTC. Amino acids: CSVDKTSGRYNEQFF.

The rearrangement joins TRBV29-1 to TRBJ2-7, with D perhaps matching TRBD1 (5 bases). The CDR3 is 15 amino acids. The V end lost 5 bases, the J end lost 8 bases, and 25 bases lay between the germline ends. The V gene's germline CDR1 is SQVTM and CDR2 ANQGSEA. CDR3 sequence (DNA): TGCAGCGTTCATTTACAGGTTAATTTTGCCTCCCAGCAGTACTTC. Translating it yields CSVHLQVNFASQQYF.

This chain uses TRBV5-1 with TRBJ2-7; D gene unclear. The CDR3 length is 14 residues. V lost 0 bases, J lost 7 bases, and 14 bases lay in between. Germline V gene data show CDR1 as SGHRS and CDR2 as YFSETQ. CDR3 DNA sequence: TGCGCCAGCAGCTTGGGGCAGCCCTTGAGGGAGCAGTACTTC. Protein sequence: CASSLGQPLREQYF.

The chain carries TRBV19 and TRBJ2-2, with TRBD2 matching 13 bases. The CDR3 runs 14 residues. Germline CDR1 LNHDA, CDR2 SQIVND (reference sequence). With 6 bases clipped from V and 5 bases from J, the junction kept 0 bases outside the gene matches. This CDR3 reads CASRGLAGTGELFF. The DNA for the CDR3 is TGTGCCAGTAGGGGACTAGCGGGAACCGGGGAGCTGTTTTTT.

The chain carries TRBV27 and TRBJ2-1, with a tentative D call TRBD1 (6 bases). The V and J ends lost 2 bases and 16 bases respectively, with 15 bases between them. The CDR3 spans 12 residues. Germline CDR1 reads MNHEY; CDR2 reads SMNVEV (reference sequence). CDR3 nucleotides: TGTGCCAGCAGTTTAGTACAGGGACGTGTTTTCTTC. It is translated as CASSLVQGRVFF.

The chain carries TRBV19 and TRBJ2-1, with 8 bases matching TRBD2. Germline V lookup: CDR1 LNHDA, CDR2 SQIVND (reference sequence). V lost 0 bases, J lost 8 bases, and 12 bases stayed unmatched. This CDR3 is built from 17 residues. CDR3 region: CASSIDGGGRPGDEQFF. CDR3 DNA sequence: TGTGCCAGTAGTATAGATGGGGGCGGGAGGCCTGGGGATGAGCAGTTCTTC.

CDR3 protein: CASSDALQFSYEQYF. In DNA, the CDR3 is TGTGCCAGCAGTGACGCCCTCCAATTTTCCTACGAGCAGTACTTC. The chain employs TRBV2 and TRBJ2-7; no firm D call. V lost 3 bases to trimming and J lost 1 base, with 13 bases between them. Germline V gives CDR1 SNHLY, CDR2 FYNNEI. The CDR3 covers 15 residues.

The chain carries TRBV10-1 and TRBJ2-7, with D possibly being TRBD1 or TRBD2 (5 bases each). The germline gives CDR1 WNHNN, CDR2 SYGVQD (reference sequence). The CDR3 is made up of 15 amino acids. V was clipped by 4 bases and J by 1 base, with 14 bases between them. CDR3 bases: TGCGCCAGCAGTGTTCGTCGGGGCGGATCCTACGAGCAGTACTTC. This gives the protein CASSVRRGGSYEQYF.

The rearrangement joins TRBV10-3 to TRBJ1-3; no clear D. Germline CDR1 ENHRY, CDR2 SYGVKD. The CDR3 length is 13 residues. The germline V and J ends were trimmed by 6 bases and 1 base, with 7 bases remaining between them. The CDR3 nucleotides are TGTGCCATCAGATGGCTTTCTGGAAACACCATATATTTT. It encodes CAIRWLSGNTIYF.